A selection of T cell receptor beta chains follows, all from one sample in a study of metastatic and nonmetastatic thyroid tumors. MiXCR reprocessed the PCR reads for TCRdb. Of just over 20,000 clones in the sample, 15% to 19% were seen once. Source material: blood. These receptor sequences come from a female donor with papillary thyroid cancer or a benign thyroid nodule (not recorded which). Some clones in this sample may be carry-over from other donors' samples. Both conserved end residues are part of each CDR3. Each record gives: CDR3 length, D gene, V gene, J gene, clone size, CDR3 protein, CDR3 DNA. A D gene is named only where the DNA matches it firmly. Only some rows state a clone size, as once, few, many or a class for expanded clones.

15	TRBD2	TRBV9	TRBJ2-1	many	CASSVGGRAQNEQFF	TGTGCCAGCAGCGTCGGCGGGAGGGCCCAAAATGAGCAGTTCTTC
13	.	TRBV7-3	TRBJ2-5	many	CASSLGRGETQYF	TGTGCCAGCAGCTTGGGCAGGGGAGAGACCCAGTACTTC
15	TRBD2	TRBV19	TRBJ2-1	many	CASSIPSGGAGEQFF	TGTGCCAGTAGTATACCTAGCGGGGGGGCCGGTGAGCAGTTCTTC
13	TRBD1	TRBV29-1	TRBJ2-7	many	CSVEWDSSYEQYF	TGCAGCGTTGAATGGGACAGCTCCTACGAGCAGTACTTC
12	.	TRBV28	TRBJ1-5	.	CASQTGIQPQHF	TGTGCCAGCCAAACAGGGATTCAGCCCCAGCATTTT
15	.	TRBV18	TRBJ1-1	many	CASSPRGGLNTEAFF	TGTGCCAGCTCACCACGGGGAGGACTGAACACTGAAGCTTTCTTT
17	.	TRBV18	TRBJ2-1	few	CASSPQTAGTGLNEQFF	TGTGCCAGCTCACCACAAACGGCCGGGACCGGCCTCAATGAGCAGTTCTTC
13	.	TRBV19	TRBJ2-3	few	CASSMLGTDTQYF	TGTGCCAGTAGTATGCTGGGCACAGATACGCAGTATTTT
14	TRBD1	TRBV4-1	TRBJ1-5	many	CASSLQGADQPQHF	TGCGCCAGCAGCCTACAGGGGGCAGATCAGCCCCAGCATTTT
15	.	TRBV9	TRBJ2-1	many	CASSVGGGYYNEQFF	TGTGCCAGCAGCGTAGGGGGCGGGTATTACAATGAGCAGTTCTTC
11	.	TRBV6-1	TRBJ1-1	medium-sized	CASSLGLSAFF	TGTGCCAGCAGCCTCGGACTGTCGGCTTTCTTT
13	TRBD1	TRBV6-1	TRBJ1-3	many	CAGSWDSGNTIYF	TGTGCCGGCAGTTGGGACAGTGGAAACACCATATATTTT
12	.	TRBV10-3	TRBJ1-1	many	CATKTRNTEAFF	TGTGCCACCAAGACACGGAACACTGAAGCTTTCTTT
12	.	TRBV6-1	TRBJ2-7	few	CASSESGYEQYF	TGTGCCAGCAGTGAATCTGGATACGAGCAGTACTTC
18	TRBD1	TRBV28	TRBJ1-5	medium-sized	CASSLLSPRTGPNQPQHF	TGTGCCAGCAGTTTGTTATCGCCCCGGACAGGCCCCAATCAGCCCCAGCATTTT
18	.	TRBV27	TRBJ2-2	many	CASSLEGFSGLNTGELFF	TGTGCCAGCAGTTTGGAGGGGTTCAGTGGCTTGAACACCGGGGAGCTGTTTTTT
12	.	TRBV5-1	TRBJ1-2	many	CASSLVGNGYTF	TGCGCCAGCAGCTTGGTAGGGAATGGCTACACCTTC
14	TRBD1	TRBV20-1	TRBJ1-5	many	CSAYPGGVNQPQHF	TGCAGTGCTTACCCAGGGGGCGTGAATCAGCCCCAGCATTTT
13	TRBD1	TRBV6-5	TRBJ2-7	few	CASSYRGPGEQYF	TGTGCCAGCAGCTACAGGGGACCGGGCGAGCAGTACTTC
16	.	TRBV7-7	TRBJ2-7	many	CASRTIFSGLTYEQYF	TGTGCTAGCAGGACAATTTTTAGCGGACTTACCTACGAGCAGTACTTC
13	.	TRBV15	TRBJ2-5	many	CATSRTRRETQYF	TGTGCCACCAGCAGGACTAGAAGGGAGACCCAGTACTTC
14	.	TRBV11-3	TRBJ2-7	many	CASSPGPSAYEQYF	TGTGCCAGCAGCCCAGGACCATCCGCCTACGAGCAGTACTTC
13	.	TRBV5-5	TRBJ1-2	many	CASSQSANYGYTF	TGTGCCAGCAGCCAGTCAGCTAACTATGGCTACACCTTC
14	.	TRBV3-1	TRBJ2-7	many	CASSQSKGPYEQYF	TGTGCCAGCAGCCAATCGAAAGGTCCCTACGAGCAGTACTTC
12	.	TRBV20-1	TRBJ1-4	many	CSARTRGEKLFF	TGCAGTGCTAGGACCCGAGGGGAAAAACTGTTTTTT
15	TRBD2	TRBV5-1	TRBJ2-1	many	CASSPTSGGAKEQFF	TGCGCCAGCAGCCCGACTAGCGGGGGGGCCAAGGAGCAGTTCTTC
17	.	TRBV5-1	TRBJ2-2	few	CASSKGPGTANTGELFF	TGCGCCAGCAGCAAGGGACCGGGGACCGCGAACACCGGGGAGCTGTTTTTT
14	.	TRBV18	TRBJ1-5	.	CASSRSGSGQPQHF	TGTGCCAGCTCACGATCAGGGTCGGGGCAGCCCCAGCATTTT
15	.	TRBV11-2	TRBJ1-4	many	CASRRWGRRGEKLFF	TGTGCCAGCAGGCGATGGGGGCGGCGAGGTGAAAAACTGTTTTTT
16	.	TRBV4-1	TRBJ1-5	few	CASSQVRDKASQPQHF	TGCGCCAGCAGCCAAGTTAGGGACAAGGCATCTCAGCCCCAGCATTTT
14	.	TRBV7-9	TRBJ2-3	many	CASSLGRITDTQYF	TGTGCCAGCAGCTTAGGACGGATCACAGATACGCAGTATTTT
16	TRBD2	TRBV3-1	TRBJ2-1	many	CASSQDWREGRNEQFF	TGTGCCAGCAGCCAAGATTGGCGGGAGGGCCGCAATGAGCAGTTCTTC
15	.	TRBV7-9	TRBJ1-1	many	CASSLAQEGNTEAFF	TGTGCCAGCAGCTTAGCGCAAGAGGGGAACACTGAAGCTTTCTTT